This TCR beta chain emerged from a study of cytotoxic CD8 clonotypes in ibrutinib-treated CLL. Produced via immunoSEQ multiplex PCR; TCRdb's table is partial and in-frame only. Of under 300,000 clones in the sample, under 80% were seen once. Per germline, CDR1 MNHNY and CDR2 SVGAGI (reference sequence). The V and J ends lost 2 bases and 4 bases respectively, with 12 bases between them. This CDR3 is 14 amino acids long. The sample here was PBMCs, taken after 24 months of ibrutinib treatment. The origin of this receptor is a human donor with chronic lymphocytic leukemia. The chain links TRBV6-6 to TRBJ2-7; D is unresolved. As DNA, the CDR3 is TGTGCCAGCAGTTACGCCTCAGCATATTACGAGCAGTACTTC. Its protein is CASSYASAYYEQYF.